The T cell receptor (beta chain) described here comes from a study of Ad26.COV2.S vaccination and SARS-CoV-2 variants. Germline V gives CDR1 MDHEN, CDR2 SYDVKM. V lost 5 bases to trimming and J lost 7 bases, with 15 bases between them. CDR3 length: 14 residues. This clone was detected only once. Its specificity is unknown. Some clones are missing from TCRdb's copy, which holds only in-frame ones; the method was immunoSEQ multiplex PCR. The sample includes roughly 380,000 clones, around 90% of them seen just once. Study conclusions and caveats: The TCR breadth and depth analyses may have understated or missed part of the total T cell responses. Substantial breadth was reportedly displayed by spike-specific CD8+ and CD4+ T cell responses after vaccination. Comparability of non-spike TCR breadth was observed across vaccine and placebo recipients. Vaccinees displayed broader spike-specific TCR repertoires than placebo recipients.

This TCR was sampled from a human donor who had recovered from COVID-19. Sample: peripheral blood, taken after recovery from COVID-19. The V gene is TRBV28, the J gene TRBJ1-3; D may be TRBD1 (6 bases). This chain's CDR3 is CASSLTGFENTIYF. The CDR3 DNA sequence: TGTGCCAGCAGTCTCACAGGGTTCGAGAACACCATATATTTT.